This T cell receptor beta chain was obtained from a study of blood T cell repertoires in COVID-19. This clone was found many times. This CDR3 is 14 amino acids long. Germline V gives CDR1 SNHLY, CDR2 FYNNEI. V shed 11 bases, J shed 4 bases, and the junction held 11 bases outside the gene matches. Sequenced by immunoSEQ multiplex PCR; TCRdb stores in-frame clones only, minus some. The sample holds under 300,000 clones, over 75% seen once. The chain recombines TRBV2 with TRBJ2-1; TRBD2 agrees at 7 bases. Sequencing input: peripheral blood. The sequence derives from a man aged 30 to 45 who had recovered from COVID-19. The CDR3 spells CAGRASGVYNEQFF. DNA of the CDR3: TGTGCCGGTAGGGCAAGCGGGGTGTACAATGAGCAGTTCTTC.